A single sample gave rise to the 26 T cell receptor beta chains below, sequenced in a study of T-cell memory formation after mild COVID-19. Via MiXCR, TCRdb re-called the 5' RACE reads, giving one row per CDR3 protein. The repertoire has 200,000 to 300,000 distinct CDR3 sequences, approximately 15% of them found once; the top ten carry around 21%. The sequencing sample was made of PBMCs or a T cell subset sorted from them (not recorded which). Receptor source: a young man who had mild COVID-19 (a few samples of this study predate the infection). Cell type and time point are not known.

This clonotype was picked up many times. The rearrangement uses TRBV10-3 and TRBJ2-7; D is possibly TRBD2 (6 bases). V lost 10 bases and J 3 bases, leaving 10 bases between the germline ends. CDR1 and CDR2 (germline): ENHRY, SYGVKD. This CDR3 region has 11 residues. The CDR3 nucleotides read TGTGCCACGAGGGACTTCTACGAGCAGTACGTC. Translated: CATRDFYEQYV.

This clonotype was recorded a few times. The chain employs TRBV24-1 and TRBJ2-3; D gene ambiguous. V lost 4 bases and J lost 3, with 13 bases in between. Germline loops: CDR1 KGHDR, CDR2 SFDVKD. This CDR3 has 15 residues. The CDR3 DNA sequence: TGTGCCACCAGTGACCCTATAGAGCGTACAGATACGCAGTATTTT. Protein sequence: CATSDPIERTDTQYF.

This chain uses TRBV7-9 with TRBJ2-1; 8 bases match TRBD1. The CDR3 loop spans 15 amino acids. Trimming removed 3 bases from V and 4 bases from J; junction bases left unmatched: 5. Germline V gene lookup returns CDR1 SEHNR and CDR2 FQNEAQ (reference sequence). The CDR3 sequence: CASSLAQGEYNEQFF. The CDR3 coding sequence is TGTGCCAGCAGCTTGGCACAGGGGGAGTACAATGAGCAGTTCTTC.

This chain links TRBV7-9 with TRBJ1-1; 9 bases fit TRBD1. The CDR3 is 17 amino acids. Per germline, CDR1 SEHNR and CDR2 FQNEAQ (reference sequence). Losses at the gene ends were 5 bases for V and 3 bases for J; bases not matched to a gene: 13. For the CDR3, the DNA is TGTGCCAGCAGCCACGGCAGGACAGGGGATTCTGACACTGAAGCTTTCTTT. Its translation: CASSHGRTGDSDTEAFF. The variable domain in full, with the rest retrieved from reference TRBV7-9 and TRBJ1-1, is DTGVSQNPRHKITKRGQNVTFRCDPISEHNRLYWYRQTLGQGPEFLTYFQNEAQLEKSRLLSDRFSAERPKGSFSTLEIQRTEQGDSAMYLCASSHGRTGDSDTEAFFGQGTRLTVV.

The rearrangement joins TRBV30 to TRBJ1-1; D unclear. Trimming took off 2 bases at V and 2 bases at J, with 6 bases between the two ends. Germline loops: CDR1 GTSNPN, CDR2 SVGIG (reference sequence). The CDR3 has 12 amino acids. CDR3 DNA sequence: TGTGCCTGGAGTCCCGTTAACACTGAAGCTTTCTTT. The encoded protein is CAWSPVNTEAFF.

The chain links TRBV7-2 to TRBJ2-3, with 10 positions matching TRBD1. With 2 bases clipped from V and 8 bases from J, the junction kept 16 bases outside the gene matches. The length of the CDR3 is 18 residues. Germline lookup yields CDR1 SGHTA and CDR2 FQGNSA. This chain's CDR3 is CASSLWVSGGDRGGTQYF. The CDR3 nucleotides are TGTGCCAGCAGCTTATGGGTTTCGGGTGGGGACAGGGGTGGTACGCAGTATTTT.

This chain connects TRBV12-3 or TRBV12-4 to TRBJ2-5; 12 nucleotides line up with TRBD2. J lost 5 bases, V lost 6 bases, and 7 bases had no gene match. The length of the CDR3 is 15 residues. The CDR3: CASRKGLAGYETQYF. The CDR3 DNA reads as TGTGCCAGCAGGAAAGGACTAGCGGGGTACGAGACCCAGTACTTC.

Only a few counts were recorded for this clonotype. The chain has TRBV7-2 and TRBJ2-1; maybe TRBD1 (6 bases). The CDR3 extends over 12 amino acids. V lost 5 bases and J lost 9, with 11 bases in between. CDR1 is SGHTA, CDR2 FQGNSA, per germline. The CDR3 is CASSTTGSEQFF. DNA for the CDR3: TGTGCCAGCAGCACGACAGGTAGTGAGCAGTTCTTC. Filled out from reference TRBV7-2 and TRBJ2-1, the complete variable domain reads GAGVSQSPSNKVTEKGKDVELRCDPISGHTALYWYRQSLGQGLEFLIYFQGNSAPDKSGLPSDRFSAERTGGSVSTLTIQRTQQEDSAVYLCASSTTGSEQFFGPGTRLTVL.

This clonotype occurred many times. The genes are TRBV4-1 and TRBJ2-7; D unclear. This CDR3 is 13 amino acids long. Trimming stripped 6 bases from V and 5 bases from J, with 14 bases between. Germline assignment: CDR1 MGHRA and CDR2 YSYEKL. Here the CDR3 reads CASRSQTWDEQYF. The CDR3 bases are TGCGCCAGCAGGTCTCAAACTTGGGACGAGCAGTACTTC.

This clonotype appeared a few times. The gene calls are TRBV2 and TRBJ2-4; TRBD2 is a possible D gene (5 bases). Germline V gene data show CDR1 as SNHLY and CDR2 as FYNNEI. The CDR3 is 12 residues long. Trimming pared 7 bases from V and 2 bases from J, leaving 6 bases between. The CDR3 DNA reads as TGTGCCAGCACGGGGACCAAAAACATTCAGTACTTC. Amino acid sequence: CASTGTKNIQYF.

Only a few counts were recorded for this clonotype. V usage is TRBV6-2 or TRBV6-3 and J usage is TRBJ2-5; 10 bases are a match to TRBD2. The CDR3 totals 18 residues. Germline V gives CDR1 MNHEY, CDR2 SVGEGT. J was trimmed by 1 base and V by 6 bases; bases with no gene match: 14. CDR3 residues: CASSQTPSSGGSQETQYF. Written as DNA, the CDR3 is TGTGCCAGCAGCCAAACCCCTTCTAGCGGGGGTTCCCAAGAGACCCAGTACTTC.

This clonotype came up a few times. J is TRBJ2-7 and V is TRBV29-1; possibly TRBD1 or TRBD2 for D (5 bases each). CDR3 size: 12 residues. With 5 bases removed from V and 4 bases from J, the gap between germline ends came to 12 bases. Germline-derived CDR1 and CDR2 are SQVTM and ANQGSEA. The CDR3 here is CSVQSGAYEQYF. The CDR3 bases are TGCAGCGTTCAATCCGGGGCGTACGAGCAGTACTTC.

The chain has TRBV7-9 and TRBJ2-6; unclear D gene. V gave up 4 bases and J gave up 2 bases, with 6 bases separating them. CDR1 and CDR2 (germline): SEHNR, FQNEAQ (reference sequence). The CDR3 covers 14 residues. CDR3 protein: CASSSTTGANVLTF. The CDR3 bases are TGTGCCAGCAGCTCAACCACTGGGGCCAACGTCCTGACTTTC.

The chain employs TRBV4-2 and TRBJ2-2; 8 bases map to TRBD2. This CDR3 comprises 17 residues. Germline V gene lookup returns CDR1 LGHNA and CDR2 YNFKEQ. The V and J ends lost 0 bases and 6 bases, in that order; junction bases with no gene match: 9. CDR3 DNA: TGTGCCAGCAGCCAAGATTTATCGGGGGGGTACGCCGGGGAGCTGTTTTTT. Residues: CASSQDLSGGYAGELFF.

A few counts support this clonotype. The genes are TRBV5-1 and TRBJ2-1; TRBD1 agrees at 10 bases. From germline, CDR1 is SGHRS and CDR2 YFSETQ. Trimming cost V 2 bases and J 7 bases; bases outside gene matches: 6. The CDR3 has 15 amino acids. CDR3 in amino acids: CASSLGDRGRNEQFF. The CDR3 DNA reads TGCGCCAGCAGCTTAGGGGACAGGGGTCGGAATGAGCAGTTCTTC.

J is TRBJ1-6 and V is TRBV6-1; D is ambiguous. The V gene's germline CDR1 is MNHNS and CDR2 SASEGT. The V and J ends lost 1 base and 8 bases respectively, with 6 bases between them. The CDR3 contains 13 residues. CDR3 nucleotide sequence: TGTGCCAGCAGTGAAGAATTACATTCACCCCTCCACTTT. Encoded protein: CASSEELHSPLHF.

In its sample, this clonotype was seen a few times. This sequence joins TRBV20-1 and TRBJ2-3; tentatively, D is TRBD1 (6 bases). Germline V gene sequence: CDR1 DFQATT, CDR2 SNEGSKA (reference sequence). This CDR3 is 14 amino acids long. Trimming shortened V by 6 bases and J by 5 bases, and 18 bases separated the two germline ends. For the CDR3, the DNA is TGCAGTGCGATACAGGGTAGTTCCGGAGATACGCAGTATTTT. Residues: CSAIQGSSGDTQYF.

The chain links TRBV20-1 to TRBJ1-5; D might be TRBD1 (5 bases). Germline V gives CDR1 DFQATT, CDR2 SNEGSKA (reference sequence). V was clipped by 3 bases and J by 5 bases, with 14 bases between them. The CDR3 has 14 residues. This CDR3 is CSASAGTVDQPQHF. In nucleotides, the CDR3 is TGCAGTGCTAGTGCCGGGACGGTCGATCAGCCCCAGCATTTT.

The table lists this clonotype with a few counts. This chain joins TRBV7-9 and TRBJ2-1; possible D gene TRBD1, 5 bases. Trimming took 6 bases from V and 5 from J, leaving 11 bases between them. The germline gives CDR1 SEHNR, CDR2 FQNEAQ (reference sequence). The CDR3 is made up of 13 amino acids. CDR3 sequence: CASRYQGNNEQFF. CDR3 nucleotide sequence: TGTGCCAGCAGATATCAGGGTAACAATGAGCAGTTCTTC. The full variable domain, its missing parts supplied by reference TRBV7-9 and TRBJ2-1, is DTGVSQNPRHKITKRGQNVTFRCDPISEHNRLYWYRQTLGQGPEFLTYFQNEAQLEKSRLLSDRFSAERPKGSFSTLEIQRTEQGDSAMYLCASRYQGNNEQFFGPGTRLTVL.

This chain joins TRBV5-1 and TRBJ2-5; D may be TRBD1 or TRBD2 (5 bases each). Germline V lookup: CDR1 SGHRS, CDR2 YFSETQ. Trimming removed 3 bases from V and 3 bases from J, with 9 bases in between. This CDR3 is 13 amino acids long. The CDR3 nucleotides read TGCGCCAGCAGCTACCAGGGAGAAGAGACCCAGTACTTC. This encodes CASSYQGEETQYF. Combining the CDR3 with reference TRBV5-1 and TRBJ2-5 gives the whole variable domain KAGVTQTPRYLIKTRGQQVTLSCSPISGHRSVSWYQQTPGQGLQFLFEYFSETQRNKGNFPGRFSGRQFSNSRSEMNVSTLELGDSALYLCASSYQGEETQYFGPGTRLLVL.

This clonotype has at least ten counts. The V gene is TRBV7-2, the J gene TRBJ2-1; no clear D. CDR3 length: 14 amino acids. V dropped 1 base and J dropped 7 bases, with 11 bases sitting between them. The germline CDR1 and CDR2 sequences are SGHTA and FQGNSA. The DNA for the CDR3 is TGTGCCAGCAGCTTAGAATCCAGAGAAAATGAGCAGTTCTTC. Translated, it gives CASSLESRENEQFF.

The genes are TRBV9 and TRBJ2-6, with D hard to call. CDR1 and CDR2 from the germline V gene are SGDLS and YYNGEE. The V and J ends lost 4 bases and 0 bases respectively, with 11 bases between them. The CDR3 consists of 16 residues. The DNA of the CDR3 is TGTGCCAGCAGCCTAACACCGTCCTCTGGGGCCAACGTCCTGACTTTC. Translated: CASSLTPSSGANVLTF.

The table lists this clonotype with a few counts. The junction departs from germline at one end; a sequencing error may be responsible. The V and J genes are TRBV20-1 and TRBJ2-2; D not certain. The germline V gene has CDR1 DFQATT and CDR2 SNEGSKA (reference sequence). This CDR3 region has 12 residues. CDR3 in amino acids: CSAIGNSGELFF. CDR3 coding DNA: TGCAGTGCTATAGGGAACTCCGGGGAGCTGTTTTTT.

This clonotype was observed a handful of times. V and J are TRBV19 and TRBJ1-6, with 8 bases fitting TRBD1. Germline CDR1 is LNHDA and CDR2 is SQIVND (reference sequence). Losses at the gene ends were 6 bases for V and 8 bases for J; bases not matched to a gene: 6. The CDR3 sequence is 14 residues long. The CDR3 coding sequence is TGTGCCAGTAGCGACAGGGGTTCGGATTCACCCCTCCACTTT. Its translation: CASSDRGSDSPLHF.

This clonotype showed up just a few times. The chain's CDR3 is CASKPDPTNEKLFF. CDR3 bases: TGCGCCAGCAAACCGGACCCAACTAATGAAAAACTGTTTTTT. The rearrangement joins TRBV5-1 to TRBJ1-4; D uncertain. CDR1 and CDR2 from the germline V gene are SGHRS and YFSETQ. CDR3 length equals 14 residues. V was trimmed by 6 bases and J by 0 bases, leaving 9 bases between them. Based on the CDR3 plus reference TRBV5-1 and TRBJ1-4, the full variable domain is KAGVTQTPRYLIKTRGQQVTLSCSPISGHRSVSWYQQTPGQGLQFLFEYFSETQRNKGNFPGRFSGRQFSNSRSEMNVSTLELGDSALYLCASKPDPTNEKLFFGSGTQLSVL.

CDR3 amino acids: CASSYADRTDEKLFF. Here the CDR3 DNA reads TGTGCCAGCAGTTACGCCGACAGGACGGATGAAAAACTGTTTTTT. The chain is built from TRBV6-6 and TRBJ1-4; D perhaps matches TRBD1 (6 bases). The CDR3 length is 15 residues. CDR1 and CDR2 (germline): MNHNY, SVGAGI (reference sequence). The V end was cut by 2 bases, the J end by 6 bases, with 13 bases between.